This passage covers 6 T cell receptor beta chains from one sample sequenced in a study of cytomegalovirus exposure and HLA in healthy donors. Repertoires were generated with immunoSEQ multiplex PCR, while TCRdb's copy carries only in-frame clones and drops some. Of around 150,000 clones in the sample, just under 85% are singletons; the top ten hold around 2.4%. Material for sequencing was PBMCs. The receptors originated from a man aged 25 to 45 in good health and CMV-seropositive.

This clone was counted a few times. The genes are TRBV7-2 and TRBJ2-3, with 7 bases lining up with TRBD2. V lost 2 bases to trimming and J lost 5 bases; unmatched junction nucleotides: 10. The CDR3 consists of 16 residues. Germline values: CDR1 SGHTA, CDR2 FQGNSA. The CDR3 loop reads CASSLSGLAAGDTQYF. As DNA, the CDR3 is TGTGCCAGCAGCTTAAGCGGCCTAGCGGCCGGAGATACGCAGTATTTT.

V is TRBV20-1 and J is TRBJ1-5; no definite D call. V lost 3 bases, J lost 11 bases, and 11 bases lay in between. The CDR3 is made up of 11 amino acids. Germline CDR1 is DFQATT and CDR2 is SNEGSKA (reference sequence). This CDR3 reads CSASPGWTQHF. The CDR3 nucleotides read TGCAGTGCTAGTCCGGGGTGGACCCAGCATTTT.

This clone has more than one count but fewer than ten. The chain recombines TRBV9 with TRBJ2-7; perhaps TRBD1 as D (6 bases). V was clipped by 2 bases and J by 0 bases, with 12 bases between them. In germline, CDR1 is SGDLS, CDR2 YYNGEE. This CDR3 is 15 amino acids long. In nucleotides, the CDR3 is TGTGCCAGCAGCGTCCCGACAGGTAGCTCCTACGAGCAGTACTTC. Protein sequence: CASSVPTGSSYEQYF.

The chain has TRBV7-9 and TRBJ1-6; 8 bases fit TRBD1. Germline V CDR1 and CDR2: SEHNR, FQNEAQ (reference sequence). This CDR3 has 14 residues. The V segment lost 3 bases and the J segment 9 bases; nucleotides outside the gene matches: 4. CDR3 residues: CASSFTGGTSPLHF. CDR3 DNA sequence: TGTGCCAGCAGCTTTACAGGGGGGACTTCACCCCTCCACTTT.

In its sample, this clone was seen a few times. The V and J genes are TRBV6-5 and TRBJ1-2; D is unclear. In germline, CDR1 is MNHEY, CDR2 SVGAGI. The CDR3 spans 14 residues. V lost 0 bases to trimming and J lost 2 bases, with 7 bases between them. CDR3 sequence: CASSYSEYNYGYTF. The CDR3 DNA follows: TGTGCCAGCAGTTACTCTGAGTACAACTATGGCTACACCTTC.

The chain recombines TRBV7-3 with TRBJ2-2, with 8 bases identical to TRBD2. The CDR3 has 15 residues. V lost 5 bases to trimming and J lost 5 bases; unmatched junction nucleotides: 7. The germline CDR1 and CDR2 sequences are SGHTA and FQGTGA. The DNA of the CDR3 is TGTGCCAGCAGCCCATCCGGCGGGGGGACCGGGGAGCTGTTTTTT. Its protein is CASSPSGGGTGELFF.